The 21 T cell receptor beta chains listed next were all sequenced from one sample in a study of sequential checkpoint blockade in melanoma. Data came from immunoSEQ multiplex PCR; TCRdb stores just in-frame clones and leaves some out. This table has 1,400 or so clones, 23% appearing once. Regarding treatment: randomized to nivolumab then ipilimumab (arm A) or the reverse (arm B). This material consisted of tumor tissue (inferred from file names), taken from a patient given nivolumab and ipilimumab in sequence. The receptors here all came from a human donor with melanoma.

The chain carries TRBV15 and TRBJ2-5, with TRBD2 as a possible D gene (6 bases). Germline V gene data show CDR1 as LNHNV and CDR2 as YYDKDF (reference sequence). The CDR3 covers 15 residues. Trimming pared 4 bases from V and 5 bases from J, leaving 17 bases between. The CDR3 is CATSNRVKEGETQYF. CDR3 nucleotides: TGTGCCACCAGCAACAGAGTTAAGGAGGGGGAGACCCAGTACTTC.

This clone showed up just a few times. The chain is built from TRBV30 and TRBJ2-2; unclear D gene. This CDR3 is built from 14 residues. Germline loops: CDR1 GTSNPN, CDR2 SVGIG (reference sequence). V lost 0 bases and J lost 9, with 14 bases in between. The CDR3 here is CAWSVSSYHRELFF. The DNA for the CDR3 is TGTGCCTGGAGTGTAAGTTCCTACCACCGGGAGCTGTTTTTT.

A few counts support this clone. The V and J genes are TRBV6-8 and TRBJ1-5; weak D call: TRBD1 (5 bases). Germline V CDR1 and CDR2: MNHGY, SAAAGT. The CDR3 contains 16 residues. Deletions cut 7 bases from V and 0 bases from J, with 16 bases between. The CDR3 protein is CASNLRQSYSNQPQHF. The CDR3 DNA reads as TGTGCCAGCAATCTCCGACAGTCATATAGCAATCAGCCCCAGCATTTT.

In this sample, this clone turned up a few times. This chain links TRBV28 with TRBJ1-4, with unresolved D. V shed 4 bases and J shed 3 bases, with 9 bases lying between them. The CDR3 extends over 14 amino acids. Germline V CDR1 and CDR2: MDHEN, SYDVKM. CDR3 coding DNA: TGTGCCAGCAGTTCTGGCATGTCTAATGAAAAACTGTTTTTT. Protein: CASSSGMSNEKLFF.

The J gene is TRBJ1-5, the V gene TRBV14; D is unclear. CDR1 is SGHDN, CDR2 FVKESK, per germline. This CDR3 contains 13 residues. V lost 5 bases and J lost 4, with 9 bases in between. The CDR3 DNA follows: TGTGCCAGCAGCTCAAAGGAAAATCAGCCCCAGCATTTT. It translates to CASSSKENQPQHF.

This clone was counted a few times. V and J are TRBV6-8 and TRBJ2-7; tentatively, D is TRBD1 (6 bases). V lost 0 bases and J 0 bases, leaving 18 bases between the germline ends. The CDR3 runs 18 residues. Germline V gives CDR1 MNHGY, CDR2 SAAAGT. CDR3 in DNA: TGTGCCAGCAGTTACTCGTGGTTTTGGGGGCCAGACTCCTACGAGCAGTACTTC. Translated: CASSYSWFWGPDSYEQYF.

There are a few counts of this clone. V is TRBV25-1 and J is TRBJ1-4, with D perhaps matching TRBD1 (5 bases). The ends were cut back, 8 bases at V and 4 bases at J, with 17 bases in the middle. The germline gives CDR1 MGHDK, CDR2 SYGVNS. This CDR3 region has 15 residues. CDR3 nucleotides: TGTGCCAGCCGGACCACCCGGGACTATAATGAAAAACTGTTTTTT. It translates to CASRTTRDYNEKLFF.

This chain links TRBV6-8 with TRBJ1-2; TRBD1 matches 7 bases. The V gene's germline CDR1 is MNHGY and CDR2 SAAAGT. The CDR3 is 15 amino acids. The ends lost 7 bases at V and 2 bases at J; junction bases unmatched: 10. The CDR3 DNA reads TGTGCCAGCACAAACAGGTGGGACAGAAACTATGGCTACACCTTC. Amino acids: CASTNRWDRNYGYTF.

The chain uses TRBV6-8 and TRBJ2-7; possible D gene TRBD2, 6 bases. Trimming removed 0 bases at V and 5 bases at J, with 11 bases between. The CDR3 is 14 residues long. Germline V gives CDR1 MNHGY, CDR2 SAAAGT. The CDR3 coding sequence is TGTGCCAGCAGTTACTCGGGGAGGTACAACGAGCAGTACTTC. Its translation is CASSYSGRYNEQYF.

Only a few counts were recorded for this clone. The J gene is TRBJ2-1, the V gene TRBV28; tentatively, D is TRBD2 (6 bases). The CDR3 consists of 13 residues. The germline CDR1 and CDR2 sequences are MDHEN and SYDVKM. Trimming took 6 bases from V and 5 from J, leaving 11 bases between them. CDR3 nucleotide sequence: TGTGCCAGCAGACAATGGGGGGACAATGAGCAGTTCTTC. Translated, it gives CASRQWGDNEQFF. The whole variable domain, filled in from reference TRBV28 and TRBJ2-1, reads DVKVTQSSRYLVKRTGEKVFLECVQDMDHENMFWYRQDPGLGLRLIYFSYDVKMKEKGDIPEGYSVSREKKERFSLILESASTNQTSMYLCASRQWGDNEQFFGPGTRLTVL.

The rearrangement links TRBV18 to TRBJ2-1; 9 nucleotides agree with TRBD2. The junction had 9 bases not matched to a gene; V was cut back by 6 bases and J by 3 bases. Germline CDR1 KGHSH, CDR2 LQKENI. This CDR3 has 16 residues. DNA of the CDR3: TGTGCCAGCTCGTACCGACTAGCGGTATACTACAATGAGCAGTTCTTC. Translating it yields CASSYRLAVYYNEQFF.

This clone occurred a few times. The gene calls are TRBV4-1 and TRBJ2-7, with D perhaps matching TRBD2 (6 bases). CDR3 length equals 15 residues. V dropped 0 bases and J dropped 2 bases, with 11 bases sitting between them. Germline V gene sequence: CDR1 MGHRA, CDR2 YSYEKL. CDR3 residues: CASSQDAGTTYEQYF. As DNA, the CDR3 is TGCGCCAGCAGCCAAGATGCGGGGACCACCTACGAGCAGTACTTC.

The CDR3 spells CASSAYGGPISGANVLTF. As DNA, the CDR3 is TGCGCCAGCAGCGCCTACGGGGGGCCTATCTCTGGGGCCAACGTCCTGACTTTC. The chain carries TRBV5-1 and TRBJ2-6, with a tentative D call TRBD2 (7 bases). This CDR3 has 18 amino acids. Between the trimmed V and J ends, which lost 4 bases and 0 bases, there was a span of 17 bases. Per germline, CDR1 SGHRS and CDR2 YFSETQ.

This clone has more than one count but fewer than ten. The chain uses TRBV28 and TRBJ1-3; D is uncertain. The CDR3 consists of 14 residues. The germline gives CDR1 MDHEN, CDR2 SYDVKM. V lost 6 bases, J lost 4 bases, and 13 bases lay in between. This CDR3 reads CASSLQVAGNTIYF. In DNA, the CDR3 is TGTGCCAGCAGCTTGCAGGTAGCGGGAAACACCATATATTTT.

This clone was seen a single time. The CDR3 DNA sequence: TGCAGCGTCGTTAGCGGGGGGGAGTTAAATGAGCAGTTCTTC. It yields the protein CSVVSGGELNEQFF. This sequence joins TRBV29-1 and TRBJ2-1, with 11 bases aligning to TRBD2. CDR1 and CDR2 (germline): SQVTM, ANQGSEA. Trimming cost V 6 bases and J 7 bases; bases outside gene matches: 8. CDR3 length: 14 residues.

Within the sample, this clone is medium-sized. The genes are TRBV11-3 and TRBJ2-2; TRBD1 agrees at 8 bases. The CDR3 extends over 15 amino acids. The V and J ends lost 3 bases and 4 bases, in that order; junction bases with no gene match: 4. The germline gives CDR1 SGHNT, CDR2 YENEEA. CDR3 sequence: CASSLTGVVTGELFF. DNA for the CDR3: TGTGCCAGCAGCTTGACAGGGGTTGTCACCGGGGAGCTGTTTTTT.

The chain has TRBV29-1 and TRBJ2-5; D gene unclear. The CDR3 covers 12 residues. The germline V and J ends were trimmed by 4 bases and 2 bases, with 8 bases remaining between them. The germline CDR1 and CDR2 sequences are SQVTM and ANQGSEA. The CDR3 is CSVARGQETQYF. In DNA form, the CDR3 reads TGCAGCGTTGCCCGCGGACAAGAGACCCAGTACTTC.

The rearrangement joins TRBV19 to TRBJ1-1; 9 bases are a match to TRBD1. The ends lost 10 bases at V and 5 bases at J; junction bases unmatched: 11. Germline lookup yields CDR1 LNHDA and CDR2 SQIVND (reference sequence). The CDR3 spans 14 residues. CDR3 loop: CATSRTGARTEAFF. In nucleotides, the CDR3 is TGTGCCACCTCCCGGACAGGGGCCCGGACTGAAGCTTTCTTT.

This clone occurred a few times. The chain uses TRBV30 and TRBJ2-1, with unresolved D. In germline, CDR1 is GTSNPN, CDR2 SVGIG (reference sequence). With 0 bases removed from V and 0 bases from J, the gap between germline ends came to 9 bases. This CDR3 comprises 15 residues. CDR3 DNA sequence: TGTGCCTGGAGTGTAGGCTCCTACTCCTACAATGAGCAGTTCTTC. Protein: CAWSVGSYSYNEQFF.

The CDR3, as DNA: TGTGCCAGCAGCCCGACCTCTGGGGTGGGCTACACAGATACGCAGTATTTT. This translates into CASSPTSGVGYTDTQYF. The chain combines TRBV9 with TRBJ2-3; D unresolved. V shed 4 bases and J shed 2 bases, with 20 bases lying between them. The CDR3 spans 17 residues. Germline V gene sequence: CDR1 SGDLS, CDR2 YYNGEE.

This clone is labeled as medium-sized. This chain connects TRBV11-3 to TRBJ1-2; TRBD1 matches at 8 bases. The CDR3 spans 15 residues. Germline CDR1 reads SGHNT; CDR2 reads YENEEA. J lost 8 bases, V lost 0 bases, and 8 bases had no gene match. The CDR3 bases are TGTGCCAGCAGCTTAGACGCAGGACAGGGATTCGGCTACACCTTC. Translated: CASSLDAGQGFGYTF.